The 7 T cell receptor beta chains given below trace back to one sample, sequenced in a study of T cell clones after liver transplantation (dated by TCRdb to 2018 to 2020). Libraries were made using the immunoSEQ multiplex PCR assay. Entries here come from immuneACCESS through TCRdb and include only in-frame sequences with V and J called. Some clones fail to appear in such tables; in the studies checked, an unresolved V gene covers under half of the shortfall, and the cause of the remainder is unknown. The sample profile shows tens of thousands of clones; 80% of them were found once. 0.79% of the sample rests with the top ten. Here the sequenced sample was CD4+ T cells from blood, taken 12 months after liver transplant. These receptors all come from a human patient who received a liver transplant. After a transplant, some T cells may be of graft donor origin.

The chain has TRBV6-6 and TRBJ1-2; TRBD1 is a possible D gene (5 bases). Per the germline V gene, CDR1 is MNHNY and CDR2 is SVGAGI (reference sequence). With 7 bases removed from V and 6 bases from J, the gap between germline ends came to 15 bases. The CDR3 consists of 13 residues. The CDR3 bases are TGTGCCAGCATGCTAGGGGATGATCATGGCTACACCTTC. Translating gives CASMLGDDHGYTF.

In its sample, this clone is medium-sized. The genes are TRBV6-5 and TRBJ2-7; TRBD1 aligns across 11 bases. There are 14 residues in the CDR3. Trimming cost V 4 bases and J 3 bases; bases outside gene matches: 2. Germline V lookup: CDR1 MNHEY, CDR2 SVGAGI. CDR3 sequence: CASSSGTGGYEQYF. The CDR3 DNA is TGTGCCAGCAGTTCCGGGACAGGGGGCTACGAGCAGTACTTC.

V usage is TRBV5-1 and J usage is TRBJ1-4, with D perhaps matching TRBD1 (5 bases). Deletions cut 0 bases from V and 8 bases from J, with 14 bases between. CDR1 and CDR2 (germline): SGHRS, YFSETQ. The CDR3 is made up of 15 amino acids. The CDR3 coding sequence is TGCGCCAGCAGCTTGGAACCCAGAGGGGACGAAAAACTGTTTTTT. Protein product: CASSLEPRGDEKLFF.

V gene TRBV6-5 combines with J gene TRBJ2-7, with 10 bases matching TRBD2. There are 13 residues in the CDR3. Germline CDR1 is MNHEY and CDR2 is SVGAGI. Losses at the gene ends were 6 bases for V and 6 bases for J; bases not matched to a gene: 5. The CDR3 loop reads CASRRTSGTEQYF. CDR3 DNA: TGTGCCAGCAGGCGGACTAGCGGAACCGAGCAGTACTTC.

The chain joins TRBV2 to TRBJ1-1; the D gene is possibly TRBD1 (5 bases). CDR3 length: 15 residues. Trimming removed 4 bases at V and 7 bases at J, with 19 bases between. Germline lookup yields CDR1 SNHLY and CDR2 FYNNEI. The CDR3: CASSVLRGRRGEAFF. The CDR3 DNA follows: TGTGCCAGCAGTGTCTTGAGGGGTCGGCGGGGTGAAGCTTTCTTT.

This chain connects TRBV30 to TRBJ1-1; maybe TRBD1 (5 bases). The CDR3 is made up of 14 amino acids. V lost 0 bases and J lost 0, with 8 bases in between. Germline V gene sequence: CDR1 GTSNPN, CDR2 SVGIG (reference sequence). CDR3 in DNA: TGTGCCTGGAGTGTTCGGGGGTTGAACACTGAAGCTTTCTTT. Residues: CAWSVRGLNTEAFF.

The rearrangement links TRBV10-3 to TRBJ1-5; D call uncertain. The CDR3 runs to 15 residues. Trimming took off 6 bases at V and 1 base at J, with 13 bases between the two ends. Per the germline V gene, CDR1 is ENHRY and CDR2 is SYGVKD. The CDR3 region is CAISQELGSNQPQHF. CDR3 coding DNA: TGTGCCATCAGCCAAGAATTAGGAAGCAATCAGCCCCAGCATTTT.